Following are 22 T cell receptor beta chains from one sample sequenced in a study of beta chain features in type 1 diabetes. Expressed TCRB transcripts were sequenced because the isolated RNA had all been reverse transcribed beforehand. The repertoire was sequenced with immunoSEQ multiplex PCR; TCRdb's copy has only in-frame clones and lacks some. The data hold about 340,000 clones, with roughly 9% observed a single time. Notes on the study in general: In all four CD4+ subsets, TCRB CDR3 length was significantly, moderately reduced in type 1 diabetes.

Their specific antigens are unknown. The sequencing sample was made of central memory CD4+ T cells from blood. Receptors were obtained from a man younger than 45 with type 1 diabetes.

In its sample, this clone was seen a few times. CDR3 residues: CASSAIAGDTQYF. CDR3 in DNA: TGTGCCAGCAGCGCGATAGCGGGGGATACGCAGTATTTT. The genes are TRBV9 and TRBJ2-3, with 8 positions matching TRBD2. From germline, CDR1 is SGDLS and CDR2 YYNGEE. V trimming: 3 bases; J trimming: 6 bases; junction bases outside the gene matches: 3. The CDR3 loop spans 13 amino acids.

The V gene is TRBV13, the J gene TRBJ1-6; D is perhaps TRBD1 (6 bases). Between the trimmed V and J ends, which lost 3 bases and 6 bases, there was a span of 15 bases. This CDR3 is built from 16 residues. Germline CDR1 and CDR2: PRHDT and FYEKMQ (reference sequence). The CDR3 nucleotides are TGTGCCAGCAGCTTCGGCAGGGACACGGGTAATTCACCCCTCCACTTT. It translates to CASSFGRDTGNSPLHF.

This clone was counted only a few times. The chain carries TRBV9 and TRBJ2-7, with 8 bases aligning to TRBD2. Germline V gives CDR1 SGDLS, CDR2 YYNGEE. The V segment lost 0 bases and the J segment 0 bases; nucleotides outside the gene matches: 5. The CDR3 is made up of 16 amino acids. The CDR3 DNA reads as TGTGCCAGCAGCGTAGGGAGTAGCGGGGTCTCCTACGAGCAGTACTTC. The encoded protein is CASSVGSSGVSYEQYF.

This clone was detected only a few times. V is TRBV25-1 and J is TRBJ2-4; D gene unclear. V dropped 2 bases and J dropped 7 bases, with 9 bases sitting between them. The CDR3 is 13 amino acids. Per germline, CDR1 MGHDK and CDR2 SYGVNS. CDR3 coding DNA: TGTGCCAGCAGTGAAGTCAAGTACAACATTCAGTACTTC. It translates to CASSEVKYNIQYF.

This clone has only a few counts. The rearrangement uses TRBV19 and TRBJ2-3, with 9 bases identical to TRBD2. Germline V CDR1 and CDR2: LNHDA, SQIVND (reference sequence). The CDR3 has 16 residues. V shed 2 bases, J shed 3 bases, and the junction held 6 bases outside the gene matches. As DNA, the CDR3 is TGTGCCAGTAGTATACGAGCGGGGGGCTCAACAGATACGCAGTATTTT. It yields the protein CASSIRAGGSTDTQYF.

This rearrangement joins TRBV11-2 to TRBJ1-6; TRBD1 might be the D (5 bases). Germline V gives CDR1 SGHAT, CDR2 FQNNGV. This CDR3 has 17 residues. Trimming cost V 1 base and J 9 bases, with 19 bases left between them. CDR3 sequence reads: CASSLALAQALGSPLHF. The CDR3 region has the DNA TGTGCCAGCAGCTTAGCCTTGGCACAGGCCCTTGGTTCACCCCTCCACTTT.

This clone was detected a few times. The chain combines TRBV28 with TRBJ2-3, with TRBD2 matching 10 bases. The ends lost 8 bases at V and 3 bases at J; junction bases unmatched: 8. The CDR3 totals 15 residues. CDR1 and CDR2 from the germline V gene are MDHEN and SYDVKM. The CDR3 DNA is TGTGCCAGCGCCTGGAGCGGGGGGGCGACAGATACGCAGTATTTT. Amino acid sequence: CASAWSGGATDTQYF.

This clone appeared many times. Other DNA sequences in the same sample also yield this CDR3. The chain combines TRBV4-1 with TRBJ1-6; the D is unclear. CDR3 length equals 14 residues. V lost 0 bases to trimming and J lost 8 bases, with 8 bases between them. Germline V CDR1 and CDR2: MGHRA, YSYEKL. CDR3 in amino acids: CASSQEPGDSPLHF. The CDR3 nucleotides read TGCGCCAGCAGCCAAGAGCCCGGCGATTCACCCCTCCACTTT.

In this sample, this clone turned up a few times. The gene calls are TRBV18 and TRBJ2-7; TRBD2 aligns across 11 bases. Trimming took 3 bases from V and 2 from J; bases not matched to a gene: 9. The V gene's germline CDR1 is KGHSH and CDR2 LQKENI. This CDR3 has 17 residues. In nucleotides, the CDR3 is TGTGCCAGCTCACCCAAACTAGCGGGGGCAGGGACCTACGAGCAGTACTTC. As protein: CASSPKLAGAGTYEQYF.

The chain joins TRBV5-6 to TRBJ2-1; 9 nucleotides match TRBD2. The CDR3 loop spans 16 amino acids. The junction had 6 bases not matched to a gene; V was cut back by 4 bases and J by 1 base. Germline values: CDR1 SGHDT, CDR2 YYEEEE. CDR3 residues: CASSPLAGRSYNEQFF. The CDR3 coding sequence is TGTGCCAGCAGCCCCCTAGCGGGGCGATCCTACAATGAGCAGTTCTTC. Variable domain in full (rest from reference TRBV5-6 and TRBJ2-1): DAGVTQSPTHLIKTRGQQVTLRCSPKSGHDTVSWYQQALGQGPQFIFQYYEEEERQRGNFPDRFSGHQFPNYSSELNVNALLLGDSALYLCASSPLAGRSYNEQFFGPGTRLTVL.

The genes are TRBV7-8 and TRBJ2-7, with TRBD2 as a possible D gene (5 bases). Trimming shortened V by 6 bases and J by 5 bases, and 14 bases separated the two germline ends. This CDR3 is built from 13 residues. The V gene's germline CDR1 is SGHVS and CDR2 FQNEAQ. In DNA form, the CDR3 reads TGTGCCAGCAGACAATCCGCGGGCCACGAGCAGTACTTC. Residues: CASRQSAGHEQYF.

J is TRBJ2-1 and V is TRBV7-8, with 8 nucleotides matching TRBD2. Unmatched junction bases numbered 15, after V lost 5 bases and J lost 9 bases. The CDR3 runs to 16 residues. Germline V gene lookup returns CDR1 SGHVS and CDR2 FQNEAQ. CDR3 amino acids: CASSPSPRGALGEQFF. The CDR3 nucleotides are TGTGCCAGCAGCCCCAGCCCGCGGGGGGCCTTGGGTGAGCAGTTCTTC.

This clone has a count of ten or more. The rearrangement links TRBV7-2 to TRBJ2-3, with a weak D call TRBD2 (6 bases). Germline values: CDR1 SGHTA, CDR2 FQGNSA. CDR3 length: 14 residues. V lost 4 bases and J 6 bases, leaving 14 bases between the germline ends. This chain's CDR3 is CASSSAGGDDTQYF. Written as DNA, the CDR3 is TGTGCCAGCAGCTCAGCTGGAGGGGACGATACGCAGTATTTT.

As for this clone: The sample contains more than one DNA sequence encoding this CDR3. The chain is built from TRBV28 and TRBJ2-5; 8 bases match TRBD1. Germline CDR1 is MDHEN and CDR2 is SYDVKM. There are 14 residues in the CDR3. Trimming cost V 5 bases and J 0 bases; bases outside gene matches: 2. The CDR3, as DNA: TGTGCCAGCAGTCGGGACAGGCACCAAGAGACCCAGTACTTC. This codes for CASSRDRHQETQYF.

CDR3 sequence: CASSQALAGGSDTQYF. The CDR3 nucleotides are TGCGCCAGCAGCCAAGCACTAGCGGGGGGCAGCGATACGCAGTATTTT. J is TRBJ2-3 and V is TRBV4-3; TRBD2 agrees at 12 bases. V dropped 1 base and J dropped 6; count of bases not matched to a gene: 5. Germline V CDR1 and CDR2: LGHNA, YSLEER. The CDR3 is made up of 16 amino acids.

The rearrangement joins TRBV6-5 to TRBJ1-6; 10 bases agree with TRBD1. Germline trimming cut 4 bases from V and 7 bases from J; bases unmatched to any gene: 4. In germline, CDR1 is MNHEY, CDR2 SVGAGI. This CDR3 is built from 15 residues. The CDR3 here is CASSFMTGGNSPLHF. DNA of the CDR3: TGTGCCAGCAGTTTCATGACAGGGGGCAATTCACCCCTCCACTTT.

This clone was found a few times. This chain uses TRBV19 with TRBJ1-5; the D is unclear. The germline gives CDR1 LNHDA, CDR2 SQIVND (reference sequence). The CDR3 length is 16 residues. V lost 2 bases and J lost 2, with 13 bases in between. CDR3: CASSISPGSGNQPQHF. For the CDR3, the DNA is TGTGCCAGTAGTATATCCCCGGGAAGTGGCAATCAGCCCCAGCATTTT.

With regard to this clone: Other DNA variants within this sample encode the same CDR3. The rearrangement links TRBV28 to TRBJ2-5; TRBD1 matches at 7 bases. The CDR3 runs 14 residues. Unmatched junction bases numbered 3, after V lost 5 bases and J lost 0 bases. Germline lookup yields CDR1 MDHEN and CDR2 SYDVKM. CDR3 coding DNA: TGTGCCAGCAGTCGGGACAGACACCAAGAGACCCAGTACTTC. It yields the protein CASSRDRHQETQYF.

The rearrangement links TRBV7-9 to TRBJ1-6; D unresolved. V shed 5 bases and J shed 11 bases, with 10 bases lying between them. There are 12 residues in the CDR3. Germline V lookup: CDR1 SEHNR, CDR2 FQNEAQ (reference sequence). The CDR3 coding sequence is TGTGCCAGCAGCCTTATCGTCCCACCCCTCCACTTT. Translating it yields CASSLIVPPLHF.

This clone was detected only a few times. This sequence joins TRBV7-2 and TRBJ2-5; TRBD1 aligns across 8 bases. The CDR3 is 16 amino acids. The germline gives CDR1 SGHTA, CDR2 FQGNSA. J lost 5 bases, V lost 5 bases, and 13 bases had no gene match. The CDR3 reads CASSLQGRGPGETQYF. The DNA of the CDR3 is TGTGCCAGCAGCCTCCAGGGCAGGGGGCCTGGGGAGACCCAGTACTTC.

The rearrangement uses TRBV15 and TRBJ1-3; no definite D call. The V end lost 1 base, the J end lost 0 bases, and 10 bases lay between the germline ends. CDR1 and CDR2 (germline): LNHNV, YYDKDF (reference sequence). The CDR3 covers 16 residues. Written as DNA, the CDR3 is TGTGCCACCAGCAGAGTATTTGGAAGCTCTGGAAACACCATATATTTT. Its translation: CATSRVFGSSGNTIYF.

This chain uses TRBV23-1 with TRBJ2-7, with no clear D. TRBV23-1 is treated as an ORF (open reading frame) with a function not yet certain. CDR3 length equals 15 residues. Trimming took 3 bases from V and 2 from J, leaving 14 bases between them. The CDR3 DNA follows: TGCGCCAGCAGTCATGCGCCGGACCCTCCCTACGAGCAGTACTTC. Translation: CASSHAPDPPYEQYF.